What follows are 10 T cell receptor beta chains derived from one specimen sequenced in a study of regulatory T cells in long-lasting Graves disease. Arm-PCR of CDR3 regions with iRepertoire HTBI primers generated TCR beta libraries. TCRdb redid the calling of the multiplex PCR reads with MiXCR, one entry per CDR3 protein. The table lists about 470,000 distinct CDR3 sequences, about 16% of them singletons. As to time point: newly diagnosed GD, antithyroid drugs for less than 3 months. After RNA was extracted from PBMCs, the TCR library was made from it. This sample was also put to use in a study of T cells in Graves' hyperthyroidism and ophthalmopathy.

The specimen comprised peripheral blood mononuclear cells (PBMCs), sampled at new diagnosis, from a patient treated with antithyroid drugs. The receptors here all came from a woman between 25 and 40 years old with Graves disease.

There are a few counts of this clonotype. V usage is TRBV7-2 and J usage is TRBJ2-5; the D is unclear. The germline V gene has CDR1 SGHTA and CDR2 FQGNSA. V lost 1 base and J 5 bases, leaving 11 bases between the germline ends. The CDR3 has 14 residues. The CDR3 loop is CASSLVRAIETQYF. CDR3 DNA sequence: TGTGCCAGCAGCTTAGTTCGGGCTATCGAGACCCAGTACTTC.

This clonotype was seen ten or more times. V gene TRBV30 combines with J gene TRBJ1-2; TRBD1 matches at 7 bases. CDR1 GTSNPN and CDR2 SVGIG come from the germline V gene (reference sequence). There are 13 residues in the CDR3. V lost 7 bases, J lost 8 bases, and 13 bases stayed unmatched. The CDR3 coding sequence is TGTGCCTACCTTAGAGGGGGCCTGGGAGGCTACACCTTC. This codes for CAYLRGGLGGYTF.

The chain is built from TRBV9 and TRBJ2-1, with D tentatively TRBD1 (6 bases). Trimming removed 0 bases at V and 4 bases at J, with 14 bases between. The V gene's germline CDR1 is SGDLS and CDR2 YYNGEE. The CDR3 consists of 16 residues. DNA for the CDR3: TGTGCCAGCAGCGTAGAAGGGACAAGGAGGTACAATGAGCAGTTCTTC. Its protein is CASSVEGTRRYNEQFF.

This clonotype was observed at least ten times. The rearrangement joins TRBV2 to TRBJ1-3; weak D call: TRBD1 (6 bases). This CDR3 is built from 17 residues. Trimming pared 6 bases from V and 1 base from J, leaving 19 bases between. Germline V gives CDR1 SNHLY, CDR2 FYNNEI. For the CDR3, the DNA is TGTGCCAGCAGGCCAAAGGGGGGTTCGAAGTCTGGAAACACCATATATTTT. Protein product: CASRPKGGSKSGNTIYF.

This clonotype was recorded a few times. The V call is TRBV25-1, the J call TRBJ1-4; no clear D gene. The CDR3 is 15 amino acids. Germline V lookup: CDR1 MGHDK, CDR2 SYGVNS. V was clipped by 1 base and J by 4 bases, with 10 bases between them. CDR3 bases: TGTGCCAGCAGTGAATTCCGGACGGATAATGAAAAACTGTTTTTT. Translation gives CASSEFRTDNEKLFF.

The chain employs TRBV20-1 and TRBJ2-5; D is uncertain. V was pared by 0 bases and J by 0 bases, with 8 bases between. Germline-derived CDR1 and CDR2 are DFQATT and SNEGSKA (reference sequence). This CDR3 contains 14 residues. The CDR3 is CSARDASYQETQYF. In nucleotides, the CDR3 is TGCAGTGCTAGAGATGCCTCGTACCAAGAGACCCAGTACTTC.

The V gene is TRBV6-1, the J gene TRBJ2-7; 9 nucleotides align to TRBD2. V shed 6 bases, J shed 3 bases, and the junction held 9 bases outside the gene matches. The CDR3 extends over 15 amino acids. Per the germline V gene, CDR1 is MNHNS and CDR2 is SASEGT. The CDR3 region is CASSPTSGLLYEQYF. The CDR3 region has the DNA TGTGCCAGCAGCCCGACTAGCGGCCTTCTCTACGAGCAGTACTTC.

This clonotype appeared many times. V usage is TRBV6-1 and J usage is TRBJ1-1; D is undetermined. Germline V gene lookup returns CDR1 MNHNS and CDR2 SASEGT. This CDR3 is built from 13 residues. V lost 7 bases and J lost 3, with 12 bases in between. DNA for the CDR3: TGTGCCAGCACGCGGGGTTTTGACACTGAAGCTTTCTTT. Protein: CASTRGFDTEAFF.

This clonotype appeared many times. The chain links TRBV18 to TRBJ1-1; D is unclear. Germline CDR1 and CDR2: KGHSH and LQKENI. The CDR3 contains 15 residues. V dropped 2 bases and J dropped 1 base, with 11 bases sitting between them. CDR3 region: CASSPAGRTNTEAFF. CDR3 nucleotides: TGTGCCAGCTCACCAGCGGGGAGGACGAACACTGAAGCTTTCTTT.

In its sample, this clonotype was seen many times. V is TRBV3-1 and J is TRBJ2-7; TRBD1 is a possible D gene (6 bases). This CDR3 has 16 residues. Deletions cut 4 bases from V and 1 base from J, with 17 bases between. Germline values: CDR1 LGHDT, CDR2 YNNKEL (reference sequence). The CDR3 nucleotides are TGTGCCAGCAGCCCAAGGGGCAGGGGAAGTTCCTACGAGCAGTACTTC. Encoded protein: CASSPRGRGSSYEQYF.